These T cell receptor beta chains were read from a single sample in a study of CXCR3-negative and CXCR3-positive naive CD8 T cells. Each CDR3 protein gets one entry in TCRdb, which reprocessed the 5' RACE reads and gives no DNA. This table holds roughly 120,000 distinct CDR3 sequences. The sequencing input was naive CXCR3+ CD8+ T cells from blood. Source of these receptors: a human donor in good health. Some clones in this sample may be carry-over from other donors' samples. The CDR3 runs from the conserved cysteine through the conserved F or W.

CDR3: CASSQSGGEQFF; V: TRBV16; J: TRBJ2-1
CDR3: CATSESSYNEQFF; V: TRBV15; J: TRBJ2-1
CDR3: CASSPRTPTAGDTEAFF; V: TRBV6-6; J: TRBJ1-1
CDR3: CASSRDRPPYEQYF; V: TRBV19; J: TRBJ2-7
CDR3: CASRFDWSSGNTIYF; V: TRBV28; J: TRBJ1-3
CDR3: CASSLSSGPTYNEQFF; V: TRBV5-4; J: TRBJ2-1
CDR3: CASSPGGSGTYEQYF; V: TRBV9; J: TRBJ2-7
CDR3: CASSQGGGYEQYF; V: TRBV4-2; J: TRBJ2-7
CDR3: CASSPYRTKKQFF; V: TRBV12-3/TRBV12-4; J: TRBJ2-1
CDR3: CASSQDFGEGNEQYF; V: TRBV4-1; J: TRBJ2-7
CDR3: CASSLWGDYGYTF; V: TRBV7-2; J: TRBJ1-2
CDR3: CASSSPGYNEQFF; V: TRBV12-3/TRBV12-4; J: TRBJ2-1
CDR3: CASSLGGLTYEQYF; V: TRBV11-2; J: TRBJ2-7
CDR3: CASISSSYNEQFF; V: TRBV2; J: TRBJ2-1
CDR3: CASSHLHRANYEQYF; V: TRBV23-1; J: TRBJ2-7
CDR3: CASSLLGQNNEQFF; V: TRBV27; J: TRBJ2-1
CDR3: CASSQEEGTYEQYF; V: TRBV4-3; J: TRBJ2-7
CDR3: CASSYDRYSTEQYF; V: TRBV6-2/TRBV6-3; J: TRBJ2-7
CDR3: CASSSYQIDYHNEQFF; V: TRBV7-9; J: TRBJ2-1
CDR3: CASSEWRAGAPSGANVLTF; V: TRBV25-1; J: TRBJ2-6
CDR3: CASSSAASYNEQFF; V: TRBV7-6; J: TRBJ2-1
CDR3: CASSLGLAWEQYF; V: TRBV5-1; J: TRBJ2-7
CDR3: CASLDPRGTGLDEQFF; V: TRBV6-2/TRBV6-3; J: TRBJ2-1
CDR3: CASSYEAVYNEQFF; V: TRBV6-2/TRBV6-3; J: TRBJ2-1
CDR3: CSFYMTITGELFF; V: TRBV29-1; J: TRBJ2-2
CDR3: CASSQDPTGYQPQHF; V: TRBV4-1; J: TRBJ1-5
CDR3: CASSFVTGELFF; V: TRBV7-9; J: TRBJ2-2
CDR3: CASSYLGSSGANVLTF; V: TRBV6-5; J: TRBJ2-6
CDR3: CASSPQGGFGYTF; V: TRBV27; J: TRBJ1-2
CDR3: CASSAGQGALDEQYF; V: TRBV7-9; J: TRBJ2-7
CDR3: CASTLGSAPEAFF; V: TRBV7-9; J: TRBJ1-1
CDR3: CASSPQGPPGLEQFF; V: TRBV7-9; J: TRBJ2-1
CDR3: CASSSGVTYEQYF; V: TRBV15; J: TRBJ2-7